This entry concerns a single T cell receptor (beta chain). Antigen: not known. The iRepertoire nested amplicon-rescue multiplex PCR amplified TCR alpha and beta CDR3s from RNA. Tissue mRNA or PBMC total RNA, roughly 90-450 ng, went into one-step reverse transcription and amplification. TCRdb re-called the multiplex PCR reads with MiXCR, one entry per CDR3 protein. The table records 100,000 to 150,000 distinct CDR3 sequences, under 25% of them present only once. The sample is drawn from a study of glioma-infiltrating T cells. Findings and limits, study-wide: Gliomas, especially low-grade, showed above-expected tissue-blood divergence; non-neoplastic patients showed below.

From germline, CDR1 is MNHEY and CDR2 SMNVEV (reference sequence). Trimming cost V 4 bases and J 0 bases; bases outside gene matches: 11. The CDR3 sequence is 18 residues long. The gene calls are TRBV27 and TRBJ1-2; 10 bases are a match to TRBD1. The sample comprised glioma tissue, nonneoplastic brain tissue, or PBMCs (not recorded which). This TCR was recovered from a human donor with low-grade glioma or glioblastoma, undergoing nonglioma brain surgery, or in good health (not recorded which). The CDR3 is CASSSSGTGVYPNYGYTF. DNA of the CDR3: TGTGCCAGCAGTTCGTCCGGGACAGGGGTTTACCCTAACTATGGCTACACCTTC.